The entry that follows covers one T cell receptor (beta chain) sequence. V dropped 1 base and J dropped 9; count of bases not matched to a gene: 10. Germline V gene sequence: CDR1 SGHTA, CDR2 FQGNSA. The CDR3 has 16 amino acids. Sampling of blood occurred at baseline, cycle 4 day 1, and cycle 7 day 1. This specimen comes from a study of OX40 agonist ivuxolimab in advanced cancers. Overall study context: Those enrolled were 82.7% male, with a mean age of about 66 years and ages from roughly 20 to 85.

Using immunoSEQ multiplex PCR, the repertoire was profiled, and TCRdb retains in-frame clones only, with some absent. The sample has 80,000 to 100,000 clones, about nine tenths seen once. This sequence was found in an adult with an advanced solid tumor such as melanoma, head and neck, liver or kidney cancer. The starting material was CD4+ or CD8+ T cells sorted from blood, obtained in a trial of the OX40 agonist ivuxolimab. V and J are TRBV7-2 and TRBJ2-1; 9 nucleotides match TRBD2. The CDR3 sequence is CASSLVVAGGLSEQFF. The DNA for the CDR3 is TGTGCCAGCAGCTTAGTGGTGGCGGGAGGGTTGAGTGAGCAGTTCTTC.